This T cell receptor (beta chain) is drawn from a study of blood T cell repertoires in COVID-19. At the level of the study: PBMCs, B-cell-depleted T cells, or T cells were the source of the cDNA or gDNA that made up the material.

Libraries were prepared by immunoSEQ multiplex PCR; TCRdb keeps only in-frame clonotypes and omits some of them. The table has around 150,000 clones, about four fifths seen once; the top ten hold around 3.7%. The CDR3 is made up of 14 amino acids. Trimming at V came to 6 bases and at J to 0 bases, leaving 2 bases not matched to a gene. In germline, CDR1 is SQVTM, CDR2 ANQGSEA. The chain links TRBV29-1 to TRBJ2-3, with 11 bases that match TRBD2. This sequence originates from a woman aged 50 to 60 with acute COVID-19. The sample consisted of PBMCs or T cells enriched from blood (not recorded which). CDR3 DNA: TGCAGCGTGGTAGCGGGAGGGAGCACAGATACGCAGTATTTT. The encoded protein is CSVVAGGSTDTQYF.